Listed below are T cell receptor beta chains from one sample, sequenced in a study of patients and donors after allogeneic stem cell transplantation. TCRdb reprocessed the RT-PCR reads with MiXCR, giving one entry per CDR3 protein. The sample yields about a million distinct CDR3 sequences, 15% to 20% seen once. The specimen sequenced was blood, either unsorted or a sorted T cell fraction (not recorded which). The receptors derive from a human donor who was either an allogeneic HSCT recipient or a stem cell or donor lymphocyte infusion donor (not recorded which). It is not recorded whose cells these are; they may come from a transplant donor. The CDR3 runs from the conserved cysteine through the conserved F or W. A D gene is named only where the DNA matches it firmly. Clone sizes are given selectively: once, few, many, or a class where the clone is expanded.

>TRBJ2-1|TRBD2|TRBV29-1|many
TGCAGCGCCAAAAGCGGGGGTTCCTACAATGAGCAGTTCTTC
CSAKSGGSYNEQFF
>TRBJ2-4|.|TRBV4-3|.
TGCGCCAGCAGCCAAGATACCCTATCAACCAAAAACATTCAGTACTTC
CASSQDTLSTKNIQYF
>TRBJ2-7|TRBD2|TRBV9|.
TGTGCCAGCAGCGTAGATGGTGTCGGGACTAGCGGGGCCTACGAGCAGTACTTC
CASSVDGVGTSGAYEQYF
>TRBJ1-2|.|TRBV12-3/TRBV12-4|few
TGTGCCAGCGGTGTAGTTGGCTATGGCTACACCTTC
CASGVVGYGYTF
>TRBJ1-6|.|TRBV4-1|.
TGCGCCAGCAGCTTTTGGTCCATTAATTCACCCCTCCACTTT
CASSFWSINSPLHF
>TRBJ2-7|TRBD1|TRBV20-1|.
TGCAGTGCTTCCAGTTGGGACAGGGGCTACGAGCAGTACTTC
CSASSWDRGYEQYF
>TRBJ2-3|.|TRBV12-3/TRBV12-4|many
TGTGCCAGCAGTTTACGGACGGACACCCGCACAGATACGCAGTATTTT
CASSLRTDTRTDTQYF
>TRBJ2-5|TRBD1|TRBV12-3/TRBV12-4|.
TGTGCCAGCAGCCCCCAACCGGGACAGGGGTTCCCCGTGGAGACCCAGTACTTC
CASSPQPGQGFPVETQYF
>TRBJ2-3|.|TRBV6-1|.
TGTGCCAGCAGCTTCCAGCAGGAGGGCCGGGGAGATACGCAGTATTTT
CASSFQQEGRGDTQYF
>TRBJ1-3|.|TRBV10-3|few
TGTGCCATCAGTGAATTGGCAGGGGAAGGAAACACCATATATTTT
CAISELAGEGNTIYF
>TRBJ1-2|TRBD1|TRBV6-1|.
TGTGCCACCAAGAGCACAGGGGGGGGAAGCTATGGCTACACCTTC
CATKSTGGGSYGYTF
>TRBJ1-1|.|TRBV7-2|.
TGTGCCAGGAGGACCGGGGGGGGGACTGAAGCTTTCTTT
CARRTGGGTEAFF
>TRBJ1-5|.|TRBV20-1|.
TGCAGTGCTAGAGACACAGGGTATCAGCCCCAGCATTTT
CSARDTGYQPQHF
>TRBJ2-3|.|TRBV7-9|few
TGTGCCAGCAATCAGGCTGGCACAGATACGCAGTATTTT
CASNQAGTDTQYF
>TRBJ1-5|TRBD1|TRBV6-1|.
TGTGCCAGCAGGGAAATCGGACAGGGGGCAAGTCAGCCCCAGCATTTT
CASREIGQGASQPQHF
>TRBJ2-1|.|TRBV5-6|.
TGTGCCAGCAGCCCTCGGACTCGCCGGGGCCCGCAGTTCTTC
CASSPRTRRGPQFF
>TRBJ1-2|.|TRBV20-1|few
TGCAGTGCTCCCCAGGGAGGGAGCTATGGCTACACCTTC
CSAPQGGSYGYTF
>TRBJ2-1|.|TRBV5-1|few
TGCGCCAGCAGATCCGGGACTGAGAACTACAATGAGCAGTTCTTC
CASRSGTENYNEQFF
>TRBJ1-5|.|TRBV30|.
TGTGCCTGGGAACAGGGAGCAGGGCAGCCCCAGCATTTT
CAWEQGAGQPQHF
>TRBJ2-7|.|TRBV7-8|once
TGTGCCAGCAGCTTAATAGCGGAGACAAGAATCTACGAGCAGTACTTC
CASSLIAETRIYEQYF
>TRBJ1-1|.|TRBV7-9|few
TGTGCCAGCAGCCCGGGGGCAGCTTTCTTT
CASSPGAAFF
>TRBJ1-4|TRBD1|TRBV6-1|.
TGTGCCAGCAATAGACAGGGCACTAATGAAAAACTGTTTTTT
CASNRQGTNEKLFF
>TRBJ1-2|TRBD1|TRBV7-2|.
TGTGCCAGCAGTTCAAGACAGGGGCGCCGAAACTATGGCTACACCTTC
CASSSRQGRRNYGYTF
>TRBJ2-3|TRBD2|TRBV11-3|.
TGTGCCAGCAGTCGGCGGGGGGCTCAGGACACAGATACGCAGTATTTT
CASSRRGAQDTDTQYF
>TRBJ1-1|.|TRBV7-9|few
TGTGCCAGCAGCTTTTTGAGCGTGAACACTGAAGCTTTCTTT
CASSFLSVNTEAFF
>TRBJ2-7|TRBD2|TRBV28|.
TGTGCCAGCGTATTAACTAGCGGGAGTGCCGAGCAGTACTTC
CASVLTSGSAEQYF
>TRBJ1-5|.|TRBV9|.
TGTGCCAGCAGCGTAGATAGAGATCAGCCCCAGCATTTT
CASSVDRDQPQHF
>TRBJ1-5|TRBD1|TRBV12-3/TRBV12-4|many
TGTGCCAGCAGTCCAGGGGACAGGCCGGTTCAGCCCCAGCATTTT
CASSPGDRPVQPQHF
>TRBJ2-3|TRBD2|TRBV5-1|.
TGCGCCAGCAGCCTGATTGGGTCGGGACCTAGCGGGGGGACTAGCACAGATACGCAGTATTTT
CASSLIGSGPSGGTSTDTQYF
>TRBJ2-1|.|TRBV18|.
TGTGCCAGCTCACCACGTAGCTTTTCCTCCTACAATGAGCAGTTCTTC
CASSPRSFSSYNEQFF
>TRBJ2-3|TRBD2|TRBV12-3/TRBV12-4|.
TGTGCCAGCAGTAGAAGACTAGCGGAATACACAGATACGCAGTATTTT
CASSRRLAEYTDTQYF
>TRBJ2-3|.|TRBV9|.
TGTGCCAGCAGCGGGAGTCTTACAGATACGCAGTATTTT
CASSGSLTDTQYF
>TRBJ2-5|TRBD2|TRBV7-2|.
TGTGCCAGCAGCTTAGAGCGGGGATCGAGGGAGACCCAGTACTTC
CASSLERGSRETQYF
>TRBJ1-1|TRBD1|TRBV6-1|.
TGTGCCAGCAGGCTGGGACAGGGATCGAACACTGAAGCTTTCTTT
CASRLGQGSNTEAFF
>TRBJ1-6|TRBD1|TRBV7-3|.
TGTGCCAGCAGCTTAACCAGACAGGGCCCGAATTCACCCCTCCACTTT
CASSLTRQGPNSPLHF
>TRBJ1-5|TRBD1|TRBV20-1|.
TGCAGTGCTAGGGCTTCGTCCGGGACAGACTTATATAGCAATCAGCCCCAGCATTTT
CSARASSGTDLYSNQPQHF
>TRBJ1-5|.|TRBV6-1|few
TGTGCCAGCAGGACGACAGGACAACCGAATCAGCCCCAGCATTTT
CASRTTGQPNQPQHF
>TRBJ1-5|.|TRBV5-1|many
TGCGCCAGCAGCTTGGGGGAGGGAAGGCATCAGCCCCAGCATTTT
CASSLGEGRHQPQHF
>TRBJ2-7|TRBD1|TRBV5-1|few
TGCGCCAGCAGCTCAAGGGGGCGTCTCACCTACGAGCAGTACTTC
CASSSRGRLTYEQYF
>TRBJ2-7|TRBD2|TRBV20-1|few
TGCAGTGCTAGAGAGACTAGCGGGAGGGCCCGGGACGAGCAGTACTTC
CSARETSGRARDEQYF
>TRBJ2-5|.|TRBV4-3|few
TGCGCCAGCAGCCAAGAAGATGGGGAGACCCAGTACTTC
CASSQEDGETQYF
>TRBJ2-1|TRBD2|TRBV9|.
TGTGCCAGCAGCGTAGTGGGGACTAGCGGGAGGGCGCAGCAGTTCTTC
CASSVVGTSGRAQQFF
>TRBJ2-5|TRBD2|TRBV6-1|few
TGTGCCAGCAGCCAAGCGGGGCCACAAGAGACCCAGTACTTC
CASSQAGPQETQYF
>TRBJ2-1|TRBD1|TRBV18|.
TGTGCCAGCTCACCATCCGGGACAGGGACGGTCGGTGAGCAGTTCTTC
CASSPSGTGTVGEQFF
>TRBJ2-7|.|TRBV5-6|.
TGTGCCAGCAGCTTGGTTCCGAGGGCCTCCCACCACGAGCAGTACTTC
CASSLVPRASHHEQYF
>TRBJ2-5|.|TRBV6-1|once
TGTGCCAGCAGTGAAGATTGGTCCCCAGCAGAGACCCAGTACTTC
CASSEDWSPAETQYF
>TRBJ1-2|.|TRBV6-1|.
TGTGCCACTAGAGGGGAACCGTTAGGAGGCTACACCTTC
CATRGEPLGGYTF
>TRBJ2-3|TRBD2|TRBV14|.
TGTGCCAGCAGCCAAGATTGGCGGGAGCGAAATACGCAGTATTTT
CASSQDWRERNTQYF
>TRBJ1-2|.|TRBV12-3/TRBV12-4|.
TGTGCCAGCGAAGTGCTCTTAGGGGGTGGCTACACCTTC
CASEVLLGGGYTF
>TRBJ2-7|.|TRBV11-2|.
TGTGCCAGCAGCCCACGGACAGTAATCTACGAGCAGTACTTC
CASSPRTVIYEQYF
>TRBJ2-7|.|TRBV4-2|.
TGTGCCAGCAGCCAAGAACTTGGGGGTCTCCCTTACGAGCAGTACTTC
CASSQELGGLPYEQYF
>TRBJ1-5|TRBD1|TRBV6-1|few
TGTGCCAGCAGTCCAAGCCCCCAGGGGGGCCGTCAGCCCCAGCATTTT
CASSPSPQGGRQPQHF
>TRBJ1-2|TRBD1|TRBV7-2|.
TGTGCCCGCCCGGGACAGGGGAGTGGCTACACCTTC
CARPGQGSGYTF
>TRBJ2-1|.|TRBV4-1|.
TGCGCCAGCAGCCGGAACCAGGGAGGCAATGAGCAGTTCTTC
CASSRNQGGNEQFF
>TRBJ2-2|.|TRBV21-1|few
TGTGCCAGCAGCAAAGAACGGCCAGGGAGGTCCGGGGAGCTGTTTTTT
CASSKERPGRSGELFF
>TRBJ1-6|.|TRBV2|.
TGTGCCAGCATCGGGGGGGGTCGTAATTCACCCCTCCACTTT
CASIGGGRNSPLHF
>TRBJ2-2|.|TRBV6-5|few
TGTGCCAGCAGTTACTCACGGGCCCAAAAGGCCGGGGAGCTGTTTTTT
CASSYSRAQKAGELFF
>TRBJ2-5|TRBD2|TRBV12-3/TRBV12-4|few
TGTGCCAGCAGCCAGATTAAGGGCGGGAGACAAGAGACCCAGTACTTC
CASSQIKGGRQETQYF
>TRBJ2-2|.|TRBV20-1|.
TGCAGTGCTAGAGATATGGGGAGAAGGAACACCGGGGAGCTGTTTTTT
CSARDMGRRNTGELFF